This T cell receptor (beta chain) was identified in a study of T-cell reconstitution after alpha-beta-depleted transplantation in children. The CDR3 has 10 amino acids. The V end was cut by 10 bases, the J end by 7 bases, with 8 bases between. Germline V lookup: CDR1 SEHNR, CDR2 FQNEAQ (reference sequence). Molecular barcoding with unique molecular identifiers was used for the TCRbeta library. TCRdb processed the PCR reads anew with MiXCR; each CDR3 protein has one entry. Of 500,000 to 600,000 distinct CDR3 sequences listed, 20% to 30% are singletons. V is TRBV7-9 and J is TRBJ2-1; D is uncertain. The input for sequencing was PBMCs, taken before TCRalphabeta/CD19-depleted stem cell transplant. The clonotype originates from a boy less than two years old with Wiskott-Aldrich syndrome, due to receive a stem cell transplant. In DNA form, the CDR3 reads TGTGCCACCCGCGGAAATGAGCAGTTCTTC. Translated, it gives CATRGNEQFF.